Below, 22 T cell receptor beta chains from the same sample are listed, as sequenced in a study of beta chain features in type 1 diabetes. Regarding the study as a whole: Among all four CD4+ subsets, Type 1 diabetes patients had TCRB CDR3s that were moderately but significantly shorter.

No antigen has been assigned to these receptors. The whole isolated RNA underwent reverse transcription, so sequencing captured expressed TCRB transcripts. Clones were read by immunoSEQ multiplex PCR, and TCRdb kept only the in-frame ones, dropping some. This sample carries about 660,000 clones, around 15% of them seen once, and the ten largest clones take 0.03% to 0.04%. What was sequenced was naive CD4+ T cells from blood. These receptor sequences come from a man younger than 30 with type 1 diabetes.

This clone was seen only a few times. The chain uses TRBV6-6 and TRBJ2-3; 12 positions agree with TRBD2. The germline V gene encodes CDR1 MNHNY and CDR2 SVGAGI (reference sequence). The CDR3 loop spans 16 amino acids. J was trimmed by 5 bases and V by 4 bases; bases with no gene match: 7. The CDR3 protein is CASSSSGRALGDTQYF. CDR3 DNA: TGTGCCAGCAGTTCTAGCGGGAGGGCCTTGGGAGATACGCAGTATTTT.

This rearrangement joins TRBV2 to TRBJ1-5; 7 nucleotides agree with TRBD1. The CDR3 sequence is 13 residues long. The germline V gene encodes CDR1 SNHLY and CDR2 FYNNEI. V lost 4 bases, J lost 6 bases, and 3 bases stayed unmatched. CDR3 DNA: TGTGCCAGCAGTGCTACAGGGGTTCAGCCCCAGCATTTT. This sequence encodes CASSATGVQPQHF.

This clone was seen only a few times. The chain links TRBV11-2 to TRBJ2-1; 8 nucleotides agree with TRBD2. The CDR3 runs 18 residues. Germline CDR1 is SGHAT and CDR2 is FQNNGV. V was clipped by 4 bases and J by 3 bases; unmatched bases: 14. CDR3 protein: CASSSRYPLAELYNEQFF. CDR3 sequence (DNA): TGTGCCAGCAGCTCCCGATACCCACTAGCGGAACTCTACAATGAGCAGTTCTTC. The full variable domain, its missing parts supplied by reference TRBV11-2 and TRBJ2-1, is EAGVAQSPRYKIIEKRQSVAFWCNPISGHATLYWYQQILGQGPKLLIQFQNNGVVDDSQLPKDRFSAERLKGVDSTLKIQPAKLEDSAVYLCASSSRYPLAELYNEQFFGPGTRLTVL.

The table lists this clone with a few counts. For the CDR3, the DNA is TGTGCCAGCAGTCCGGACAGGGGGCGAGGCAATCAGCCCCAGCATTTT. Translating it yields CASSPDRGRGNQPQHF. The chain employs TRBV27 and TRBJ1-5; 11 nucleotides match TRBD1. CDR1 is MNHEY, CDR2 SMNVEV, per germline (reference sequence). The V gene end was trimmed by 5 bases and the J gene end by 2 bases; junction bases not matched to a gene: 5. There are 16 residues in the CDR3.

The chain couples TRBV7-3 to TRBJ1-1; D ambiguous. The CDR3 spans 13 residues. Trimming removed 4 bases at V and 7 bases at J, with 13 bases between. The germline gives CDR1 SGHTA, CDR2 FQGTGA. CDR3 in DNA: TGTGCCAGCAGCTCCCCGCTCAGGAATGAAGCTTTCTTT. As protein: CASSSPLRNEAFF.

CDR3 DNA sequence: TGTGCCAGCAGCCCACGGATGAACACTGAAGCTTTCTTT. It translates to CASSPRMNTEAFF. V is TRBV14 and J is TRBJ1-1; D remains ambiguous. The CDR3 totals 13 residues. In germline, CDR1 is SGHDN, CDR2 FVKESK. V lost 4 bases and J 0 bases, leaving 6 bases between the germline ends.

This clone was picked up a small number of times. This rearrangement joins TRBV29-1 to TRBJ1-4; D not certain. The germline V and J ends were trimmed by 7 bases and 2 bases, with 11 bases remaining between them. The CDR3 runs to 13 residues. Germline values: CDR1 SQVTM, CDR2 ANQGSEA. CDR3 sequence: CSAAVGTNEKLFF. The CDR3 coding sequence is TGCAGCGCCGCAGTGGGGACTAATGAAAAACTGTTTTTT.

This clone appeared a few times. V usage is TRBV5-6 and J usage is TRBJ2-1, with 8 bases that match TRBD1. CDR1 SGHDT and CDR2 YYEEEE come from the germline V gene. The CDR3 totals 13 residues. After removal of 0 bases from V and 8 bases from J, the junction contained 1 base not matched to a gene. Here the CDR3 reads CASSLVQGDEQFF. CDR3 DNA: TGTGCCAGCAGCTTGGTACAGGGGGATGAGCAGTTCTTC.

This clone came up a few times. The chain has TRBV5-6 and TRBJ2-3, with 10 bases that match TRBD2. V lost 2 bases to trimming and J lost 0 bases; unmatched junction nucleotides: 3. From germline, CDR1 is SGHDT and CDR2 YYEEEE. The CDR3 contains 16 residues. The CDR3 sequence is CASSFTSGASTDTQYF. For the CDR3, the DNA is TGTGCCAGCAGCTTTACTAGCGGGGCTAGCACAGATACGCAGTATTTT.

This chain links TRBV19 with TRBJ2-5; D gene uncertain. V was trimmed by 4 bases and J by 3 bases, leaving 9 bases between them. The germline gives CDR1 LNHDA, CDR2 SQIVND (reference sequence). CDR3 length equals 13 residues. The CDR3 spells CASSTLAKETQYF. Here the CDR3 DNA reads TGTGCCAGTAGTACGCTGGCAAAAGAGACCCAGTACTTC.

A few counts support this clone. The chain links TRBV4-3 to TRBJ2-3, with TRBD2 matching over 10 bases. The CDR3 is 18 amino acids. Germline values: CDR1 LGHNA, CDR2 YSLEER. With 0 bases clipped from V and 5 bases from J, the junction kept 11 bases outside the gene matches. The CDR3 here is CASSQEPNLAGAGDTQYF. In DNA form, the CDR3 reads TGCGCCAGCAGCCAAGAACCTAATCTAGCGGGGGCCGGAGATACGCAGTATTTT.

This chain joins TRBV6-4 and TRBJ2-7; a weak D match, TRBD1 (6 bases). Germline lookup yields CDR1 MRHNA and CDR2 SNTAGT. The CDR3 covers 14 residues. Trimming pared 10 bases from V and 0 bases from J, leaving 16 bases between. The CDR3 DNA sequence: TGTGCCAACCTCAGACAGGCCTACTCCTACGAGCAGTACTTC. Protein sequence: CANLRQAYSYEQYF.

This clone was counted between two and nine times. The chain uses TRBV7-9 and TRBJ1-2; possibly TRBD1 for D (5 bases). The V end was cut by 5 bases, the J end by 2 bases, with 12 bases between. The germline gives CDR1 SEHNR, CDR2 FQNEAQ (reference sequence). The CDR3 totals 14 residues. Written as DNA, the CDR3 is TGTGCCAGCAGCCCCTCCGGGGGGAACTATGGCTACACCTTC. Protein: CASSPSGGNYGYTF.

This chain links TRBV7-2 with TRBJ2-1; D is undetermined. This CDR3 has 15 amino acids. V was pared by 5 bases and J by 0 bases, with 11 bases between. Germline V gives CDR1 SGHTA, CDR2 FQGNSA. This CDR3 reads CASSPTASSYNEQFF. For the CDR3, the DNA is TGTGCCAGCAGCCCGACTGCGAGCTCCTACAATGAGCAGTTCTTC.

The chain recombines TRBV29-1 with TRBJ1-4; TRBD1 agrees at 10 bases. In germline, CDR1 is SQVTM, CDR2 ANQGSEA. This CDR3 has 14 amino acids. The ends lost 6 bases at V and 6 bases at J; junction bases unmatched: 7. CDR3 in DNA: TGCAGCGTATTTACCGGGACAGGGGATGAAAAACTGTTTTTT. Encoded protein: CSVFTGTGDEKLFF.

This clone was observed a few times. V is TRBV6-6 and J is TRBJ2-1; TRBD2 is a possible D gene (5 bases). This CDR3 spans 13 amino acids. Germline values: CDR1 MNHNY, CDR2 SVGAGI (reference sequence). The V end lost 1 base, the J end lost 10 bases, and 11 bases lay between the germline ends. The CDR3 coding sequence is TGTGCCAGCAGTTACTTGGACTCCGGGGAGCAGTTCTTC. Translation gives CASSYLDSGEQFF.

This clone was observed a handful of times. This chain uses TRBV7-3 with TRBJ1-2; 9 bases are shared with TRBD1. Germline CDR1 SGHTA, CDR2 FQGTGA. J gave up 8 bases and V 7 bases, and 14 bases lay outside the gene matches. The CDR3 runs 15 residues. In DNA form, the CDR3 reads TGTGCCAGCATCGGACAGGGGTCCTCCTATTGGGGCTACACCTTC. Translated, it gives CASIGQGSSYWGYTF.

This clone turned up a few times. CDR3 DNA sequence: TGTGCCAGCAGCCCAGACAGGGGTCCCTACAATGAGCAGTTCTTC. Residues: CASSPDRGPYNEQFF. This chain joins TRBV11-1 and TRBJ2-1; 8 bases agree with TRBD1. The germline V gene has CDR1 SGHAT and CDR2 FQDESV (reference sequence). With V trimmed by 5 bases and J by 2 bases, 5 bases remained unmatched. CDR3 size: 15 residues.

CDR3 amino acids: CASLEGMRHYEQYF. The CDR3 DNA is TGTGCCAGCCTCGAGGGGATGAGGCACTACGAGCAGTACTTC. The chain is built from TRBV2 and TRBJ2-7; tentatively, D is TRBD1 or TRBD2 (5 bases each). The V and J ends lost 8 bases and 3 bases respectively, with 17 bases between them. The germline gives CDR1 SNHLY, CDR2 FYNNEI. CDR3 length: 14 residues. Variable domain in full (rest from reference TRBV2 and TRBJ2-7): EPEVTQTPSHQVTQMGQEVILRCVPISNHLYFYWYRQILGQKVEFLVSFYNNEISEKSEIFDDQFSVERPDGSNFTLKIRSTKLEDSAMYFCASLEGMRHYEQYFGPGTRLTVT.

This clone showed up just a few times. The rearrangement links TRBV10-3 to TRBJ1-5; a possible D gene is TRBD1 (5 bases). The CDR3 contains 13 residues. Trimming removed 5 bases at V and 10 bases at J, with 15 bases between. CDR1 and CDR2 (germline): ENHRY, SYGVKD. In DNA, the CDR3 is TGTGCCATCAGTCCCGGGACCGAGGGACCCCAGCATTTT. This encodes CAISPGTEGPQHF.

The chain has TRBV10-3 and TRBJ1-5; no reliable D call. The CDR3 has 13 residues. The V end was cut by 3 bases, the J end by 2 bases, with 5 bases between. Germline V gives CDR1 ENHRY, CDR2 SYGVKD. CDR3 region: CAISDMGNQPQHF. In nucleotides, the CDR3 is TGTGCCATCAGTGATATGGGCAATCAGCCCCAGCATTTT.

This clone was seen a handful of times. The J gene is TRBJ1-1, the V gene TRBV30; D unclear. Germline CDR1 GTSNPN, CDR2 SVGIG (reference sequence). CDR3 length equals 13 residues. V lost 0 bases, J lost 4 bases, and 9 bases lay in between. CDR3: CAWSVQAGTEAFF. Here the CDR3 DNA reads TGTGCCTGGAGTGTACAAGCAGGCACTGAAGCTTTCTTT. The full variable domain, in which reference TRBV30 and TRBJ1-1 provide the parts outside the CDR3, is SQTIHQWPATLVQPVGSPLSLECTVEGTSNPNLYWYRQAAGRGLQLLFYSVGIGQISSEVPQNLSASRPQDRQFILSSKKLLLSDSGFYLCAWSVQAGTEAFFGQGTRLTVV.